The sequence of this T cell receptor (beta chain) was determined in a study of blood T cell repertoires in COVID-19. Whole-study context: Both acute and convalescent COVID-19 samples were obtained from the United States, Italy and Spain. Sources were T cells, B-cell-depleted T cells, or PBMCs; the material itself was cDNA or gDNA.

Study members were between roughly 18 and 100 years old and lived in 20 to 30 US regions. The CDR3 length is 16 residues. V was shortened by 5 bases and J by 0 bases, with 17 bases between the two germline ends. Germline CDR1 and CDR2: KGHSH and LQKENI. The repertoire was sequenced with immunoSEQ multiplex PCR; TCRdb's copy has only in-frame clones and lacks some. The table lists 210,000 or so clones, more than 70% of them singletons. The chain is built from TRBV18 and TRBJ2-7, with D unresolved. The specimen sequenced was PBMCs or T cells enriched from blood (not recorded which). This receptor was obtained from a man younger than 40 with acute COVID-19. CDR3 in amino acids: CASSSTSGDASYEQYF. CDR3 nucleotide sequence: TGTGCCAGCTCATCTACTTCAGGCGACGCCTCCTACGAGCAGTACTTC.